This T cell receptor beta chain came from a study of T-cell memory formation after mild COVID-19. In the study overall: TCR clustering was largely donor specific.

The CDR3 covers 13 residues. V lost 6 bases and J 1 base, leaving 9 bases between the germline ends. From germline, CDR1 is KGHSH and CDR2 LQKENI. On this clonotype: The antigen is unknown.

From the 5' RACE reads, TCRdb called clonotypes with MiXCR, one entry per CDR3 protein. The sample records under 450,000 distinct CDR3 sequences, 20% to 30% being singletons. Study-wide results and limits: Contracting clones localized mainly to CM and EM when CD4+ and mainly to EMRA when CD8+. Confirmation was lacking for SARS-CoV-2 specificity of second-wave clones that peaked on day 37.

The genes are TRBV18 and TRBJ1-1; no reliable D call. The sequence was collected from an adult woman who had mild COVID-19 (a few samples of this study predate the infection). Cell type and time point are not known. Sequenced: PBMCs or a T cell subset sorted from them (not recorded which). The CDR3 DNA reads TGTGCCAGCTCGGCGACCCAGAACACTGAAGCTTTCTTT. It specifies CASSATQNTEAFF.